Listed below are T cell receptor beta chains from one sample, sequenced in a study of shared clonotypes between healthy human individuals. Sequencing used immunoSEQ multiplex PCR; TCRdb keeps in-frame clones, though not all of them. The table has about 670,000 clones, around 72% seen once. Sequencing was carried out using memory CD4+ T cells sorted from blood. The receptors here all came from a woman younger than 45 in good health. Both conserved end residues are part of each CDR3. Each record gives: J gene, clone size, V gene, D gene, CDR3 DNA, CDR3 protein. The D gene is left open where the match is weak. Expanded clones are given a class, and other clones once, few, many or no size at all.

J gene: TRBJ2-4; clone size: -; V gene: TRBV5-4; D gene: TRBD2; CDR3 DNA: TGTGCCAGCAGCTGGATAGGGACTAGCGGGAGTAAAAGTTCCAAAAACATTCAGTACTTC; CDR3 protein: CASSWIGTSGSKSSKNIQYF
J gene: TRBJ1-3; clone size: -; V gene: TRBV10-2; D gene: -; CDR3 DNA: TGCGCCAGCAGCCAATCAAGGTTCTCTGGAAACACCATATATTTT; CDR3 protein: CASSQSRFSGNTIYF
J gene: TRBJ1-4; clone size: -; V gene: TRBV27; D gene: -; CDR3 DNA: TGTGCCAGCGGGCTGGGGGAAAAACTGTTTTTT; CDR3 protein: CASGLGEKLFF
J gene: TRBJ2-3; clone size: once; V gene: TRBV6-6; D gene: TRBD2; CDR3 DNA: TGTGCCAGCAGTTACCCCACTAGCGGGAGAAGAGATACGCAGTATTTT; CDR3 protein: CASSYPTSGRRDTQYF
J gene: TRBJ2-7; clone size: once; V gene: TRBV29-1; D gene: TRBD2; CDR3 DNA: TGCAGCGTTGAAGGGTCGGGGGGTGAGGTGCAGTACTTC; CDR3 protein: CSVEGSGGEVQYF
J gene: TRBJ2-4; clone size: -; V gene: TRBV20-1; D gene: TRBD2; CDR3 DNA: TGCAGTGCTAATGGACTAGCGGGGGCTATCTTC; CDR3 protein: CSANGLAGAIF
J gene: TRBJ2-3; clone size: few; V gene: TRBV9; D gene: TRBD2; CDR3 DNA: TGTGCCAGCAGCGTAGTAGCGGGTGGGATAGATACGCAGTATTTT; CDR3 protein: CASSVVAGGIDTQYF
J gene: TRBJ2-1; clone size: -; V gene: TRBV2; D gene: TRBD1; CDR3 DNA: TGTGCCAGCAGTCTCCGGGACAGGGGGCGCAATGAGCAGTTCTTC; CDR3 protein: CASSLRDRGRNEQFF
J gene: TRBJ2-1; clone size: -; V gene: TRBV10-2; D gene: -; CDR3 DNA: TGCGCCAGCACTCAGGGGGGAGAACCCTCCTACAATGAGCAGTTCTTC; CDR3 protein: CASTQGGEPSYNEQFF
J gene: TRBJ1-5; clone size: once; V gene: TRBV18; D gene: -; CDR3 DNA: TGTGCCAGCTCACCGGACGGCAATCAGCCCCAGCATTTT; CDR3 protein: CASSPDGNQPQHF
J gene: TRBJ2-7; clone size: -; V gene: TRBV28; D gene: TRBD2; CDR3 DNA: TGTGCCAGCAGTACTGGACTAGCGGGAGCCGAGCAGTACTTC; CDR3 protein: CASSTGLAGAEQYF
J gene: TRBJ1-4; clone size: -; V gene: TRBV10-3; D gene: -; CDR3 DNA: TGTGCCATCAGTACAGGTAATTGTAAGGAAAAACTGTTTTTT; CDR3 protein: CAISTGNCKEKLFF
J gene: TRBJ1-2; clone size: -; V gene: TRBV6-1; D gene: -; CDR3 DNA: TGTGCCAGCAGTTACGGGCAGAGCTACACCTTC; CDR3 protein: CASSYGQSYTF
J gene: TRBJ2-7; clone size: -; V gene: TRBV4-2; D gene: -; CDR3 DNA: TGTGCCAGCAGCCAAGATAGCGGAAGCTCCTACGAGCAGTACTTC; CDR3 protein: CASSQDSGSSYEQYF
J gene: TRBJ2-7; clone size: -; V gene: TRBV19; D gene: -; CDR3 DNA: TGTGCCAGTAGTATTTCCCCCATCTCCGAGCAGTACTTC; CDR3 protein: CASSISPISEQYF
J gene: TRBJ2-5; clone size: few; V gene: TRBV5-1; D gene: -; CDR3 DNA: TGCGCCAGCAGCTTGGGGGGACCACAAGAGACCCAGTACTTC; CDR3 protein: CASSLGGPQETQYF
J gene: TRBJ1-3; clone size: -; V gene: TRBV18; D gene: -; CDR3 DNA: TGTGCCAGCTCACGTGGTCATGGAAACACCATATATTTT; CDR3 protein: CASSRGHGNTIYF
J gene: TRBJ2-1; clone size: few; V gene: TRBV5-4; D gene: -; CDR3 DNA: TGTGCCAGCAGCTTGGTAGCGTTCAACAATGAGCAGTTCTTC; CDR3 protein: CASSLVAFNNEQFF
J gene: TRBJ1-2; clone size: few; V gene: TRBV27; D gene: TRBD1; CDR3 DNA: TGTGCCAGCAGCCAATTTCCCCCCGGGACAGGGAAATATGGCTACACCTTC; CDR3 protein: CASSQFPPGTGKYGYTF
J gene: TRBJ2-7; clone size: many; V gene: TRBV28; D gene: -; CDR3 DNA: TGTGCCAGCGCCTGGGGCTCGACCGGCGAGCAGTACTTC; CDR3 protein: CASAWGSTGEQYF
J gene: TRBJ2-1; clone size: -; V gene: TRBV7-6; D gene: -; CDR3 DNA: TGTGCCAGCAGCTTAGCGTTGGTTCCCAATGAGCAGTTCTTC; CDR3 protein: CASSLALVPNEQFF
J gene: TRBJ2-7; clone size: -; V gene: TRBV4-1; D gene: TRBD1; CDR3 DNA: TGCGCCAGCAGCCAAGCCCCGGGACAGGGCTACGAGCAGTACTTC; CDR3 protein: CASSQAPGQGYEQYF
J gene: TRBJ1-1; clone size: -; V gene: TRBV7-9; D gene: -; CDR3 DNA: TGTGCCAGCAGCTCTGAGGGCACTGAAGCTTTCTTT; CDR3 protein: CASSSEGTEAFF
J gene: TRBJ1-4; clone size: few; V gene: TRBV5-1; D gene: -; CDR3 DNA: TGCGCCAGCAGCTTTGGCGGGAATGAAAAACTGTTTTTT; CDR3 protein: CASSFGGNEKLFF
J gene: TRBJ1-3; clone size: few; V gene: TRBV5-1; D gene: -; CDR3 DNA: TGCGCCAGCAGGGGATATGGGTCTGGAAACACCATATATTTT; CDR3 protein: CASRGYGSGNTIYF
J gene: TRBJ2-1; clone size: -; V gene: TRBV18; D gene: -; CDR3 DNA: TGTGCCAGCTCACGGGGGAACAATGAGCGGCAGTTCTTC; CDR3 protein: CASSRGNNERQFF